A selection of T cell receptor beta chains follows, all from one sample in a study of T cells after somatic rescue of genetic block. TCRdb keeps only in-frame clones here, not all; method: immunoSEQ multiplex PCR. This table holds 110,000 or so clones, about 93% found once. Specimen: peripheral blood mononuclear cells (PBMCs). The source of these receptors is a young woman. CDR3s include the opening cysteine and the closing phenylalanine or tryptophan. Each record gives: J gene, clone size, D gene, V gene, CDR3 DNA, CDR3 protein. D genes are given only for firm matches. The listing skips clone size in some rows; elsewhere it reads once, few, many or a size class.

J gene: TRBJ2-7; clone size: .; D gene: TRBD1; V gene: TRBV5-1; CDR3 DNA: TGCGCCAGCAGCTTCGGACAGGCCTACGAGCAGTACTTC; CDR3 protein: CASSFGQAYEQYF
J gene: TRBJ1-1; clone size: few; D gene: TRBD1; V gene: TRBV29-1; CDR3 DNA: TGCAGCGTTGGACAGGGGAACACTGAAGCTTTCTTT; CDR3 protein: CSVGQGNTEAFF
J gene: TRBJ2-1; clone size: .; D gene: TRBD2; V gene: TRBV2; CDR3 DNA: TGTGCCAGTAGACTAGCGGGATACTCCTACAATGAGCAGTTCTTC; CDR3 protein: CASRLAGYSYNEQFF
J gene: TRBJ2-7; clone size: .; D gene: .; V gene: TRBV6-7; CDR3 DNA: TGTGCCAGCAGTTCCTCCGGGACAGCGGGCTACGAGCAGTACTTC; CDR3 protein: CASSSSGTAGYEQYF
J gene: TRBJ2-1; clone size: .; D gene: .; V gene: TRBV7-3; CDR3 DNA: TGTGCCAGCAGCCCCTTGGTCGGGGCCTTGGATGAGCAGTTCTTC; CDR3 protein: CASSPLVGALDEQFF
J gene: TRBJ1-5; clone size: .; D gene: .; V gene: TRBV4-3; CDR3 DNA: TGCGCCAGCAGCCAAGATCTAGGCAGGACCGATCAGCCCCAGCATTTT; CDR3 protein: CASSQDLGRTDQPQHF
J gene: TRBJ2-3; clone size: .; D gene: TRBD2; V gene: TRBV6-4; CDR3 DNA: TGTGCCAGCAGTGAGCGGGGGTCCACAGATACGCAGTATTTT; CDR3 protein: CASSERGSTDTQYF
J gene: TRBJ1-3; clone size: .; D gene: .; V gene: TRBV2; CDR3 DNA: TGTGCCAGCAGTGAGGATGCAGGGTGGGGAAACACCATATATTTT; CDR3 protein: CASSEDAGWGNTIYF
J gene: TRBJ2-2; clone size: .; D gene: .; V gene: TRBV10-3; CDR3 DNA: TGTGCCATCAAACTAAAGAACACCGGGGAGCTGTTTTTT; CDR3 protein: CAIKLKNTGELFF
J gene: TRBJ1-2; clone size: .; D gene: TRBD1; V gene: TRBV7-9; CDR3 DNA: TGTGCCAGCAGCTCTGGGGACAGTAAAGGAAGCTACACCTTC; CDR3 protein: CASSSGDSKGSYTF
J gene: TRBJ2-3; clone size: .; D gene: .; V gene: TRBV6-4; CDR3 DNA: TGTGCCAGCAGTGCGCGGGCTAGCGGCACAGATACGCAGTATTTT; CDR3 protein: CASSARASGTDTQYF
J gene: TRBJ2-3; clone size: .; D gene: .; V gene: TRBV30; CDR3 DNA: TGTGCCTGGAGTGGTGGGAGCACAGATACGCAGTATTTT; CDR3 protein: CAWSGGSTDTQYF
J gene: TRBJ1-1; clone size: .; D gene: .; V gene: TRBV27; CDR3 DNA: TGTGCCAGCAGTTTGAGTCAGGGGAGCACTGAAGCTTTCTTT; CDR3 protein: CASSLSQGSTEAFF
J gene: TRBJ2-3; clone size: .; D gene: .; V gene: TRBV15; CDR3 DNA: TGTGCCACCAGTAGGGTCACAGATACGCAGTATTTT; CDR3 protein: CATSRVTDTQYF
J gene: TRBJ1-2; clone size: .; D gene: TRBD1; V gene: TRBV6-1; CDR3 DNA: TGTGCCAGTCGGACAGGGGAGAACTACACCTTC; CDR3 protein: CASRTGENYTF
J gene: TRBJ2-1; clone size: .; D gene: TRBD2; V gene: TRBV2; CDR3 DNA: TGTGCCAGCAGTGAACTAGGCGGGGGGGCTCGCCTGTTCTTC; CDR3 protein: CASSELGGGARLFF
J gene: TRBJ1-1; clone size: .; D gene: .; V gene: TRBV21-1; CDR3 DNA: TGTGCCAGCGGATCCGGGAGAGAGAACACTGAAGCTTTCTTT; CDR3 protein: CASGSGRENTEAFF
J gene: TRBJ2-1; clone size: .; D gene: .; V gene: TRBV7-2; CDR3 DNA: TGTGCCAGCAGCCCAGATCAGGGATTCTACAATGAGCAGTTCTTC; CDR3 protein: CASSPDQGFYNEQFF
J gene: TRBJ2-1; clone size: .; D gene: TRBD2; V gene: TRBV9; CDR3 DNA: TGTGCCAGCAGCGGACTAGCGGGGAACAATGAGCAGTTCTTC; CDR3 protein: CASSGLAGNNEQFF
J gene: TRBJ1-6; clone size: few; D gene: TRBD1; V gene: TRBV7-2; CDR3 DNA: TGTGCCAGCAGCTTAAGCCGGGACAGGGGGCTTTCACCCCTCCACTTT; CDR3 protein: CASSLSRDRGLSPLHF
J gene: TRBJ2-7; clone size: .; D gene: .; V gene: TRBV7-3; CDR3 DNA: TGTGCCAGCAGCCCAACCGCCTCGGTGTCGCACGAGCAGTACTTC; CDR3 protein: CASSPTASVSHEQYF
J gene: TRBJ2-1; clone size: .; D gene: TRBD2; V gene: TRBV7-3; CDR3 DNA: TGTGCCAGCAGCTTCGCCTCGGGGGGACACAATGAGCAGTTCTTC; CDR3 protein: CASSFASGGHNEQFF
J gene: TRBJ1-6; clone size: .; D gene: .; V gene: TRBV30; CDR3 DNA: TGTGCCTGGAGTGTACGAGCCGGGAGCTCCTATAATTCACCCCTCCACTTT; CDR3 protein: CAWSVRAGSSYNSPLHF
J gene: TRBJ1-2; clone size: .; D gene: .; V gene: TRBV18; CDR3 DNA: TGTGCCAGCTCCCGAACCAGCGACTATGGCTACACCTTC; CDR3 protein: CASSRTSDYGYTF
J gene: TRBJ2-7; clone size: .; D gene: .; V gene: TRBV12-2; CDR3 DNA: TGTGCAAGTCGCATCCAATTACTAGCGGGGGCTTGGGAGCAGTACTTC; CDR3 protein: CASRIQLLAGAWEQYF
J gene: TRBJ2-5; clone size: .; D gene: .; V gene: TRBV7-6; CDR3 DNA: TGTGCCAGCAGCTTGGAGCAGGGGCTCGAATCGGGGGCCCAGTACTTC; CDR3 protein: CASSLEQGLESGAQYF
J gene: TRBJ1-2; clone size: .; D gene: TRBD1; V gene: TRBV10-1; CDR3 DNA: TGCGCCAGCAGTGAGTCACAGGGGTTGATGGGTGGCTACACCTTC; CDR3 protein: CASSESQGLMGGYTF
J gene: TRBJ2-7; clone size: once; D gene: .; V gene: TRBV9; CDR3 DNA: TGTGCCAGCAGCCCCAGCGGCGGGGGCAGCTCCTACGAGCAGTACTTC; CDR3 protein: CASSPSGGGSSYEQYF
J gene: TRBJ2-1; clone size: .; D gene: .; V gene: TRBV9; CDR3 DNA: TGTGCCAGCAGCGTTGATGGGAACTCCTACAATGAGCAGTTCTTC; CDR3 protein: CASSVDGNSYNEQFF
J gene: TRBJ1-5; clone size: .; D gene: .; V gene: TRBV7-2; CDR3 DNA: TGTGCCAGCAGCTTAGTAGACTATCAGCCCCAGCATTTT; CDR3 protein: CASSLVDYQPQHF
J gene: TRBJ2-2; clone size: .; D gene: .; V gene: TRBV10-3; CDR3 DNA: TGTGCCATCAGTAGTCAGGACCTCACCGGGGAGCTGTTTTTT; CDR3 protein: CAISSQDLTGELFF
J gene: TRBJ2-5; clone size: .; D gene: .; V gene: TRBV9; CDR3 DNA: TGTGCCAGCAGCGAGGCCGGGACAGCGGGTGAGACCCAGTACTTC; CDR3 protein: CASSEAGTAGETQYF